The 25 T cell receptor beta chains below all came from one sample that was sequenced in a study of CD8 T cells in Susac syndrome. The RNA input was 0.5 to 1 ug, and it was reverse transcribed with random hexamers. TCRdb reprocessed the immunoSEQ multiplex PCR reads via MiXCR and lists one record per CDR3 protein. The sample gives about 94,000 distinct CDR3 sequences, 85% to 95% of which show up once; 0.3% is in the top ten. Input material: CD4+ T cells from PBMCs. The receptors were sampled from a human donor with Susac syndrome.

This chain uses TRBV3-1 with TRBJ1-6; the D is unclear. Germline lookup yields CDR1 LGHDT and CDR2 YNNKEL (reference sequence). The CDR3 runs to 17 residues. V lost 1 base, J lost 0 bases, and 10 bases lay in between. DNA for the CDR3: TGTGCCAGCAGCCAAGTGGCGGCCAGCTCCTATAATTCACCCCTCCACTTT. This gives the protein CASSQVAASSYNSPLHF.

The chain joins TRBV12-3 or TRBV12-4 to TRBJ2-6, with D possibly TRBD2 on 5 matching bases. This CDR3 region has 15 residues. Deletions cut 7 bases from V and 4 bases from J, with 14 bases between. CDR3 amino acids: CASTLGAQGANVLTF. The DNA of the CDR3 is TGTGCCAGCACCTTGGGAGCACAAGGGGCCAACGTCCTGACTTTC.

This CDR3 reads CSVGSEEKLFF. Here the CDR3 DNA reads TGCAGCGTTGGTAGCGAGGAAAAACTGTTTTTT. This sequence joins TRBV29-1 and TRBJ1-4; D ambiguous. The CDR3 extends over 11 amino acids. Looked up from germline, CDR1 is SQVTM and CDR2 is ANQGSEA. V lost 4 bases to trimming and J lost 8 bases, with 8 bases between them.

This chain links TRBV4-3 with TRBJ2-2, with TRBD1 as a possible D gene (6 bases). Germline V gene lookup returns CDR1 LGHNA and CDR2 YSLEER. The CDR3 has 16 residues. V was clipped by 4 bases and J by 3 bases, with 15 bases between them. CDR3 in DNA: TGCGCCAGCAGCCTATACTACGGGACACACACCGGGGAGCTGTTTTTT. This sequence encodes CASSLYYGTHTGELFF.

The chain has TRBV27 and TRBJ1-6; unclear D gene. Trimming took off 0 bases at V and 9 bases at J, with 18 bases between the two ends. Germline V gene sequence: CDR1 MNHEY, CDR2 SMNVEV (reference sequence). The CDR3 sequence is 17 residues long. This CDR3 reads CASSLSMAQVVSSPLHF. The CDR3 DNA follows: TGTGCCAGCAGTTTATCGATGGCCCAGGTCGTAAGTTCACCCCTCCACTTT.

This chain joins TRBV30 and TRBJ2-3; TRBD1 agrees at 11 bases. The V segment lost 3 bases and the J segment 4 bases; nucleotides outside the gene matches: 3. There are 14 residues in the CDR3. Germline CDR1 reads GTSNPN; CDR2 reads SVGIG (reference sequence). The CDR3 region is CAWRRTGGPDTQYF. The CDR3 DNA is TGTGCCTGGAGGAGGACAGGGGGCCCAGATACGCAGTATTTT.

This chain connects TRBV4-1 to TRBJ2-1; weak D call: TRBD1 (6 bases). The V and J ends lost 6 bases and 0 bases respectively, with 15 bases between them. Germline values: CDR1 MGHRA, CDR2 YSYEKL. The CDR3 has 16 residues. The CDR3 region has the DNA TGCGCCAGCAGTCTGGTGGGGGCCTTCTCCTACAATGAGCAGTTCTTC. It yields the protein CASSLVGAFSYNEQFF.

This chain connects TRBV6-5 to TRBJ2-2, with 7 bases identical to TRBD2. After removal of 6 bases from V and 4 bases from J, the junction contained 8 bases not matched to a gene. Germline lookup yields CDR1 MNHEY and CDR2 SVGAGI. The CDR3 length is 15 residues. This CDR3 reads CASSREAGGTGELFF. The CDR3 DNA follows: TGTGCCAGCAGCCGGGAGGCGGGCGGCACCGGGGAGCTGTTTTTT.

The chain links TRBV5-1 to TRBJ2-1; tentative D call: TRBD1 (6 bases). CDR1 SGHRS and CDR2 YFSETQ come from the germline V gene. The CDR3 is 12 amino acids. Trimming removed 6 bases at V and 8 bases at J, with 12 bases between. CDR3 loop: CASKIQGYEQFF. In DNA, the CDR3 is TGCGCCAGCAAGATACAGGGATATGAGCAGTTCTTC.

In its sample, this clonotype was seen once. The rearrangement links TRBV12-3 or TRBV12-4 to TRBJ1-1; D is undetermined. Trimming cost V 1 base and J 1 base, with 4 bases left between them. The length of the CDR3 is 13 residues. Here the CDR3 reads CASSLVGNTEAFF. In DNA form, the CDR3 reads TGTGCCAGCAGTTTAGTCGGGAACACTGAAGCTTTCTTT.

This chain uses TRBV5-1 with TRBJ2-3, with D possibly being TRBD1 or TRBD2 (5 bases each). CDR1 and CDR2 (germline): SGHRS, YFSETQ. The CDR3 has 15 residues. Trimming took 4 bases from V and 3 from J, leaving 15 bases between them. The CDR3: CASSPWGTITDTQYF. CDR3 DNA sequence: TGCGCCAGCAGCCCCTGGGGGACCATTACAGATACGCAGTATTTT. The complete variable domain, with remaining parts taken from reference TRBV5-1 and TRBJ2-3, reads KAGVTQTPRYLIKTRGQQVTLSCSPISGHRSVSWYQQTPGQGLQFLFEYFSETQRNKGNFPGRFSGRQFSNSRSEMNVSTLELGDSALYLCASSPWGTITDTQYFGPGTRLTVL.

V usage is TRBV3-1 and J usage is TRBJ1-5; D not certain. In germline, CDR1 is LGHDT, CDR2 YNNKEL (reference sequence). This CDR3 has 14 amino acids. Between the trimmed V and J ends, which lost 1 base and 2 bases, there was a span of 6 bases. CDR3 protein: CASSQGRGNQPQHF. The CDR3, as DNA: TGTGCCAGCAGCCAAGGGAGAGGCAATCAGCCCCAGCATTTT.

This chain uses TRBV9 with TRBJ2-7; TRBD1 matches at 10 bases. Germline CDR1 reads SGDLS; CDR2 reads YYNGEE. This CDR3 comprises 15 residues. After removal of 2 bases from V and 6 bases from J, the junction contained 8 bases not matched to a gene. This chain's CDR3 is CASSVLPGQGSEQYF. The CDR3 DNA follows: TGTGCCAGCAGCGTCTTACCGGGACAGGGGTCCGAGCAGTACTTC.

V is TRBV6-5 and J is TRBJ1-5; D gene ambiguous. The CDR3 length is 14 residues. Germline V gene lookup returns CDR1 MNHEY and CDR2 SVGAGI. Trimming pared 6 bases from V and 4 bases from J, leaving 13 bases between. CDR3 in DNA: TGTGCCAGCAGGGGAACAGAAAAAAATCAGCCCCAGCATTTT. Protein sequence: CASRGTEKNQPQHF.

The count of this clonotype is one. The chain joins TRBV3-1 to TRBJ2-1; the D gene is possibly TRBD2 (6 bases). The V gene lost 1 base and the J gene lost 5 bases, with 24 bases spanning the gap. The V gene's germline CDR1 is LGHDT and CDR2 YNNKEL (reference sequence). The CDR3 is 19 residues long. The CDR3 DNA reads TGTGCCAGCAGCCAAGCGTTAGCGGACTATACTCCCGGGAACAATGAGCAGTTCTTC. It is translated as CASSQALADYTPGNNEQFF.

This clonotype appeared a single time. The CDR3 DNA reads as TGCGCCAGCAGCCCCAATCTCGCGAACACCGGGGAGCTGTTTTTT. Its protein is CASSPNLANTGELFF. The chain links TRBV4-1 to TRBJ2-2; no clear D gene. Germline V gives CDR1 MGHRA, CDR2 YSYEKL. The length of the CDR3 is 15 residues. V gave up 4 bases and J gave up 0 bases, with 9 bases separating them.

The rearrangement uses TRBV4-3 and TRBJ2-1; 7 positions agree with TRBD1. Germline loops: CDR1 LGHNA, CDR2 YSLEER. The CDR3 covers 16 residues. V dropped 4 bases and J dropped 2; count of bases not matched to a gene: 8. The CDR3 sequence: CASSPHRQGPYNEQFF. The CDR3, as DNA: TGCGCCAGCAGCCCTCATCGACAGGGACCCTACAATGAGCAGTTCTTC.

V usage is TRBV3-1 and J usage is TRBJ1-5; maybe TRBD1 (6 bases). The CDR3 length is 15 residues. Germline V lookup: CDR1 LGHDT, CDR2 YNNKEL (reference sequence). Trimming shortened V by 4 bases and J by 7 bases, and 17 bases separated the two germline ends. Here the CDR3 DNA reads TGTGCCAGCAGCCCTACAGGGCAGACAAGCCAGCCCCAGCATTTT. This codes for CASSPTGQTSQPQHF. Full variable domain (rest looked up from reference TRBV3-1 and TRBJ1-5): DTAVSQTPKYLVTQMGNDKSIKCEQNLGHDTMYWYKQDSKKFLKIMFSYNNKELIINETVPNRFSPKSPDKAHLNLHINSLELGDSAVYFCASSPTGQTSQPQHFGDGTRLSIL.

The rearrangement joins TRBV24-1 to TRBJ2-5; 7 bases match TRBD2. Germline loops: CDR1 KGHDR, CDR2 SFDVKD. V shed 9 bases, J shed 3 bases, and the junction held 6 bases outside the gene matches. The CDR3 runs to 13 residues. The CDR3 is CATGEGVEETQYF. CDR3 nucleotides: TGTGCCACCGGGGAGGGAGTGGAAGAGACCCAGTACTTC.

The V and J genes are TRBV27 and TRBJ1-2; 8 positions match TRBD1. Germline V gene lookup returns CDR1 MNHEY and CDR2 SMNVEV (reference sequence). Trimming removed 3 bases from V and 4 bases from J; junction bases left unmatched: 7. The CDR3 spans 15 residues. The CDR3 DNA follows: TGTGCCAGCAGTTTCGCGGACAGGGCCAGCTATGGCTACACCTTC. Residues: CASSFADRASYGYTF.

In DNA, the CDR3 is TGCAGCGTTGAACTTGACAGAAACTATGGCTACACCTTC. Its protein product is CSVELDRNYGYTF. The chain recombines TRBV29-1 with TRBJ1-2, with D tentatively TRBD1 (5 bases). Germline values: CDR1 SQVTM, CDR2 ANQGSEA. V dropped 2 bases and J dropped 2 bases, with 9 bases sitting between them. This CDR3 is built from 13 residues.

The rearrangement uses TRBV7-3 and TRBJ2-1, with D perhaps TRBD1 or TRBD2 (5 bases each). The CDR3 extends over 15 amino acids. The germline V and J ends were trimmed by 2 bases and 6 bases, with 14 bases remaining between them. Germline CDR1 is SGHTA and CDR2 is FQGTGA. The DNA of the CDR3 is TGTGCCAGCAGCTTATCCCCGCGTGGGGGCAATGAGCAGTTCTTC. Translation: CASSLSPRGGNEQFF.

The chain joins TRBV6-6 to TRBJ2-3; D perhaps matches TRBD1 (6 bases). CDR3 length equals 16 residues. Trimming pared 7 bases from V and 0 bases from J, leaving 17 bases between. Germline CDR1 reads MNHNY; CDR2 reads SVGAGI (reference sequence). CDR3 residues: CASKDSRDGSTDTQYF. In DNA, the CDR3 is TGTGCCAGCAAGGACAGTCGGGACGGCAGCACAGATACGCAGTATTTT.

This clonotype was detected only once. The V call is TRBV6-5, the J call TRBJ2-7; D unclear. This CDR3 has 15 amino acids. The V gene lost 2 bases and the J gene lost 2 bases, with 13 bases spanning the gap. The V gene's germline CDR1 is MNHEY and CDR2 SVGAGI. CDR3 in amino acids: CASSYTSGPTYEQYF. CDR3 nucleotides: TGTGCCAGCAGTTACACGAGTGGGCCAACCTACGAGCAGTACTTC.

V and J are TRBV6-2 or TRBV6-3 and TRBJ1-1; D remains unclear. The CDR3 extends over 14 amino acids. Per germline, CDR1 MNHEY and CDR2 SVGEGT. V gave up 2 bases and J gave up 1 base, with 8 bases separating them. In DNA form, the CDR3 reads TGTGCCAGCAGTTACAGCTACCAGAACACTGAAGCTTTCTTT. Protein sequence: CASSYSYQNTEAFF.